By frequency in the sample, the clone carrying this TCR beta chain is medium-sized. Antigen: not known. The sample originates from a study of spatial heterogeneity in lung cancer. Background on the study: Unique TCR and UMI combinations averaged more than ten appearances each in raw reads.

Documented time point: sample taken at primary tumor resection. The donor population consisted of approximately 70 patients with untreated, early-stage non-small cell lung cancer. Unique molecular identifiers tagged every individual TCR cDNA molecule. MiXCR was run by TCRdb on the 5' RACE reads, yielding one entry per CDR3 protein. This table holds some 7,700 distinct CDR3 sequences, roughly a tenth found once. This CDR3 comprises 12 residues. CDR1 is SGHAT, CDR2 FQNNGV, per germline. Trimming removed 2 bases from V and 7 bases from J, with 8 bases in between. Study findings and constraints: In tumors, expanded intratumoral alpha and beta TCR counts tracked mutation counts. Tallies of expanded TCRs, which were sorted into ubiquitous and regional groups, correlated with counts of ubiquitous and regional nonsynonymous mutations, respectively.

Here the sequenced sample was lung tumor tissue, taken at surgery. The source of this sequence is a male donor with early-stage non-small cell lung cancer. The genes are TRBV11-2 and TRBJ2-5; D is undetermined. The CDR3 nucleotides are TGTGCCAGCAGCTTATTTTCGGGGACCCAGTACTTC. It yields the protein CASSLFSGTQYF. The variable domain in full, with the rest retrieved from reference TRBV11-2 and TRBJ2-5, is EAGVAQSPRYKIIEKRQSVAFWCNPISGHATLYWYQQILGQGPKLLIQFQNNGVVDDSQLPKDRFSAERLKGVDSTLKIQPAKLEDSAVYLCASSLFSGTQYFGPGTRLLVL.